This T cell receptor (beta chain) was captured in a study of T cells in Graves' hyperthyroidism and ophthalmopathy. The length of the CDR3 is 14 residues. Trimming cost V 5 bases and J 6 bases, with 14 bases left between them. CDR1 is SEHNR and CDR2 is FQNEAQ in the germline V gene (reference sequence). Regions amplified from RNA transcripts were the TCR beta CDR3 regions. HTBI primers were employed in a first-round RT-PCR of the TCR CDR3. Each CDR3 protein is one row after TCRdb ran MiXCR on the multiplex PCR reads. Found here are 500,000 to 650,000 distinct CDR3 sequences, approximately 17% of them singletons; the top ten hold 17%. Study-level findings and limits: Most thyroid clonotypes expanded above 0.001 were also detected in blood.

This clonotype turned up a few times. Its antigen is unknown. The sequencing input was blood. This rearrangement joins TRBV7-9 to TRBJ2-1; D is unclear. The origin of this receptor is a woman aged 18 to 35 with Graves' ophthalmopathy. The CDR3 is CASSASSGANEQFF. The CDR3 DNA is TGTGCCAGCAGCGCCAGCTCCGGTGCCAATGAGCAGTTCTTC.